This T cell receptor (beta chain) was profiled in a study of cytomegalovirus exposure and HLA in healthy donors. The V end was cut by 10 bases, the J end by 6 bases, with 30 bases between. Germline CDR1 PRHDT, CDR2 FYEKMQ (reference sequence). The CDR3 length is 17 residues. It was with 60 Vbeta and 13 Jbeta primers that the PCR ran. Clones were read by immunoSEQ multiplex PCR, and TCRdb kept only the in-frame ones, dropping some. The sample has 150,000 to 200,000 clones; around 87% are singletons. The receptor's source is a woman under 30 in good health and CMV-seronegative. V is TRBV13 and J is TRBJ1-2, with TRBD1 as a possible D gene (6 bases). Material: PBMCs. The CDR3 loop reads CATKQGRGAVTLHGYTF. The CDR3 nucleotides read TGTGCCACCAAGCAGGGACGGGGGGCAGTGACTCTCCATGGCTACACCTTC.